This TCR beta chain was found in a study of cytomegalovirus exposure and HLA in healthy donors. A multiplex PCR was run with 60 Vbeta primers and 13 Jbeta primers. The repertoire was sequenced with immunoSEQ multiplex PCR; TCRdb's copy has only in-frame clones and lacks some. The data contain approximately 90,000 clones, 77% of them singletons. Germline trimming cut 4 bases from V and 4 bases from J; bases unmatched to any gene: 9. Germline CDR1 reads MNHNS; CDR2 reads SASEGT. This CDR3 is 16 amino acids long. Sequenced sample: PBMCs. The chain employs TRBV6-1 and TRBJ1-3; 8 nucleotides agree with TRBD1. The clonotype originates from a man aged 30 to 45 in good health and CMV-seronegative. The CDR3 loop reads CASSADRGAGGNTIYF. The CDR3 DNA sequence: TGTGCCAGCAGTGCCGACAGGGGCGCAGGAGGAAACACCATATATTTT.